The 18 T cell receptor beta chains given below trace back to one sample, sequenced in a study of Graves' ophthalmopathy and Graves' hyperthyroidism. Scientists amplified the TCR beta CDR3 regions from RNA transcripts. HTBI primers were employed in first-round RT-PCR, then a second-round multiplex PCR followed. TCRdb re-derived calls from the multiplex PCR reads in MiXCR, one entry per CDR3 protein. Seen here are roughly 480,000 distinct CDR3 sequences, around 14% observed once, and the top ten hold about 9.4%. The sample taken for sequencing was blood. These receptors came from a woman in her twenties or thirties with Graves' ophthalmopathy.

This clonotype has a count of ten or more. The CDR3 region is CASRPTERGRGYTF. CDR3 DNA: TGTGCCAGCAGACCAACCGAGAGGGGGCGAGGCTACACCTTC. The chain employs TRBV6-1 and TRBJ1-2, with 7 positions matching TRBD1. The ends lost 6 bases at V and 8 bases at J; junction bases unmatched: 12. Germline CDR1 reads MNHNS; CDR2 reads SASEGT. The CDR3 has 14 amino acids.

V is TRBV5-1 and J is TRBJ2-2; 9 bases agree with TRBD1. The J segment lost 4 bases and the V segment lost 1 base, leaving 8 bases of the junction unmatched. Per the germline V gene, CDR1 is SGHRS and CDR2 is YFSETQ. This CDR3 region has 17 residues. The CDR3 spells CASSLRSGQGFTGELFF. For the CDR3, the DNA is TGCGCCAGCAGCTTGCGCTCGGGACAGGGTTTCACCGGGGAGCTGTTTTTT.

This clonotype showed up just a few times. This chain uses TRBV9 with TRBJ1-2; no clear D. The CDR3 is 15 residues long. Trimming left V 0 bases short and J 5 bases short, with 14 bases between. Per germline, CDR1 SGDLS and CDR2 YYNGEE. CDR3 bases: TGTGCCAGCAGCGTAGAAGCCCCCGGGGATTATGGCTACACCTTC. Residues: CASSVEAPGDYGYTF.

A few counts support this clonotype. The V call is TRBV7-2, the J call TRBJ2-5, with TRBD2 matching 9 bases. V dropped 5 bases and J dropped 4; count of bases not matched to a gene: 11. CDR3 length equals 16 residues. Germline CDR1 is SGHTA and CDR2 is FQGNSA. Here the CDR3 DNA reads TGTGCCAGCAGCCGACCGCGGGGGGGCCTTGGAGAGACCCAGTACTTC. Encoded protein: CASSRPRGGLGETQYF.

This clonotype was seen repeatedly, ten times or more. The chain carries TRBV5-1 and TRBJ2-5; maybe TRBD2 (6 bases). The germline CDR1 and CDR2 sequences are SGHRS and YFSETQ. V was clipped by 4 bases and J by 2 bases, with 12 bases between them. This CDR3 region has 14 residues. The CDR3 DNA is TGCGCCAGCAGCCGTTTAGCGGAACAAGAGACCCAGTACTTC. This encodes CASSRLAEQETQYF.

This clonotype was counted many times. J is TRBJ2-2 and V is TRBV12-3 or TRBV12-4; D gene uncertain. V gave up 2 bases and J gave up 1 base, with 8 bases separating them. The CDR3 extends over 15 amino acids. This chain's CDR3 is CASSLNGQNTGELFF. The CDR3 nucleotides are TGTGCCAGCAGTTTAAATGGCCAGAACACCGGGGAGCTGTTTTTT.

The chain combines TRBV5-1 with TRBJ1-1; no clear D. The length of the CDR3 is 14 residues. CDR1 is SGHRS and CDR2 is YFSETQ in the germline V gene. Trimming removed 2 bases at V and 4 bases at J, with 12 bases between. The CDR3, as DNA: TGCGCCAGCAGCTTTAGTCCGGGGAGCACTGAAGCTTTCTTT. It translates to CASSFSPGSTEAFF.

This sequence joins TRBV6-1 and TRBJ2-7; D is undetermined. Germline CDR1 and CDR2: MNHNS and SASEGT. Trimming cost V 6 bases and J 4 bases, with 16 bases left between them. CDR3 length: 14 amino acids. CDR3 nucleotides: TGTGCCAGCAGGCCGACCCAAAACCTTTACGAGCAGTACTTC. Its protein product is CASRPTQNLYEQYF.

This clonotype was seen repeatedly, ten times or more. The genes are TRBV12-3 or TRBV12-4 and TRBJ1-5, with a possible D match to TRBD1 (5 bases). CDR3 length equals 15 residues. With 5 bases removed from V and 6 bases from J, the gap between germline ends came to 17 bases. CDR3 bases: TGTGCCAGCAGTCCCCGGGGGGGTGGAGTTCAGCCCCAGCATTTT. Translation: CASSPRGGGVQPQHF.

This clonotype was observed at least ten times. V and J are TRBV6-5 and TRBJ2-5; 13 bases agree with TRBD2. Germline CDR1 and CDR2: MNHEY and SVGAGI. The CDR3 is 18 amino acids. Losses at the gene ends were 4 bases for V and 0 bases for J; bases not matched to a gene: 8. The CDR3 protein is CASSWTSGGPKYQETQYF. DNA for the CDR3: TGTGCCAGCAGTTGGACTAGCGGGGGCCCCAAGTACCAAGAGACCCAGTACTTC.

This clonotype occurred many times. The J gene is TRBJ1-5, the V gene TRBV2, with a possible D match to TRBD1 (5 bases). V lost 7 bases, J lost 1 base, and 11 bases lay in between. The CDR3 covers 14 residues. Germline CDR1 reads SNHLY; CDR2 reads FYNNEI. Here the CDR3 DNA reads TGTGCCAGCAACCGGGACTCGAGCAATCAGCCCCAGCATTTT. Protein sequence: CASNRDSSNQPQHF. The full variable domain, completed using reference TRBV2 and TRBJ1-5, is EPEVTQTPSHQVTQMGQEVILRCVPISNHLYFYWYRQILGQKVEFLVSFYNNEISEKSEIFDDQFSVERPDGSNFTLKIRSTKLEDSAMYFCASNRDSSNQPQHFGDGTRLSIL.

This clonotype was observed many times. The chain combines TRBV5-1 with TRBJ2-2, with D unresolved. This CDR3 region has 12 residues. Germline values: CDR1 SGHRS, CDR2 YFSETQ. Trimming stripped 1 base from V and 7 bases from J, with 5 bases between. CDR3 sequence: CASSLLGGELFF. The CDR3 DNA reads TGCGCCAGCAGCTTGCTAGGCGGGGAGCTGTTTTTT.

This clonotype was detected many times. V gene TRBV30 combines with J gene TRBJ1-5; TRBD1 matches 8 bases. The germline CDR1 and CDR2 sequences are GTSNPN and SVGIG (reference sequence). The CDR3 covers 19 residues. The ends lost 1 base at V and 0 bases at J; junction bases unmatched: 14. CDR3 nucleotides: TGTGCCTGGAGTGCCGGGACAGGCGATTTCACAGATAGCAATCAGCCCCAGCATTTT. It specifies CAWSAGTGDFTDSNQPQHF.

Here the CDR3 DNA reads TGTGCCTGGCGTTCGGGGCCTGGCACTGAAGCTTTCTTT. This sequence encodes CAWRSGPGTEAFF. The chain links TRBV30 to TRBJ1-1, with D tentatively TRBD1 (5 bases). The CDR3 is 13 amino acids. CDR1 and CDR2 from the germline V gene are GTSNPN and SVGIG (reference sequence). V was trimmed by 5 bases and J by 4 bases, leaving 14 bases between them.

At least ten counts were recorded for this clonotype. The chain links TRBV28 to TRBJ2-7; 7 bases map to TRBD1. CDR3 length: 12 amino acids. CDR1 and CDR2 from the germline V gene are MDHEN and SYDVKM. Losses at the gene ends were 7 bases for V and 2 bases for J; bases not matched to a gene: 2. The CDR3 region has the DNA TGTGCCAGCAACCAGGGGGCCTACGAGCAGTACTTC. It yields the protein CASNQGAYEQYF. Combining the CDR3 with reference TRBV28 and TRBJ2-7 gives the whole variable domain DVKVTQSSRYLVKRTGEKVFLECVQDMDHENMFWYRQDPGLGLRLIYFSYDVKMKEKGDIPEGYSVSREKKERFSLILESASTNQTSMYLCASNQGAYEQYFGPGTRLTVT.

This clonotype was observed a few times. The chain carries TRBV20-1 and TRBJ2-5; possibly TRBD1 for D (5 bases). Trimming shortened V by 1 base and J by 3 bases, and 9 bases separated the two germline ends. Germline loops: CDR1 DFQATT, CDR2 SNEGSKA (reference sequence). The CDR3 covers 13 residues. The CDR3: CSARAPGKETQYF. In nucleotides, the CDR3 is TGCAGTGCTAGAGCCCCAGGGAAAGAGACCCAGTACTTC.

The chain recombines TRBV6-1 with TRBJ1-5; D may be TRBD1 (5 bases). This CDR3 has 15 amino acids. The germline V gene has CDR1 MNHNS and CDR2 SASEGT. V lost 4 bases and J lost 5, with 15 bases in between. CDR3 sequence: CASSAGLLGDQPQHF. The CDR3 nucleotides are TGTGCCAGCAGTGCGGGACTCCTAGGGGATCAGCCCCAGCATTTT.

The sample holds many counts of this clonotype. The chain couples TRBV14 to TRBJ1-2; 9 bases align to TRBD1. With V trimmed by 3 bases and J by 2 bases, 1 base remained unmatched. From germline, CDR1 is SGHDN and CDR2 FVKESK. This CDR3 has 14 amino acids. CDR3 protein: CASSHGTGNYGYTF. The CDR3 DNA follows: TGTGCCAGCAGCCACGGGACAGGGAACTATGGCTACACCTTC.